Below are 6 T cell receptor beta chains sequenced from a single sample in a study of identical twins. TCRdb itself ran the 5' RACE reads through MiXCR, one entry per CDR3 protein. The data show about 690,000 distinct CDR3 sequences, around 6% seen once. The sample comprised naive T cells sorted from blood. The receptors come from a man in his late teens or twenties in good health.

The chain couples TRBV6-1 to TRBJ2-3; the match to TRBD1 covers 11 bases. The CDR3 is 16 residues long. CDR1 MNHNS and CDR2 SASEGT come from the germline V gene. The trim removed 5 bases at V and 4 bases at J, leaving 8 bases unmatched. CDR3: CASSRPGTGGADTQYF. In DNA, the CDR3 is TGTGCCAGCAGTCGGCCCGGGACAGGGGGGGCAGATACGCAGTATTTT.

In this sample, this clonotype turned up many times. V and J are TRBV10-3 and TRBJ1-1; D not resolved. The ends were cut back, 5 bases at V and 1 base at J, with 11 bases in the middle. The CDR3 runs to 14 residues. Germline CDR1 is ENHRY and CDR2 is SYGVKD. The CDR3 DNA is TGTGCCATCAGTAACGTCGGGCCGAACACTGAAGCTTTCTTT. It codes for CAISNVGPNTEAFF.

This clonotype occurred a few times. The CDR3 DNA reads as TGTGCCAGCAGCTTTGAGACAGCAGCGCGATTTAACTATGGCTACACCTTC. Residues: CASSFETAARFNYGYTF. The J gene is TRBJ1-2, the V gene TRBV5-8; TRBD1 is a possible D gene (5 bases). The CDR3 runs to 17 residues. V was shortened by 2 bases and J by 1 base, with 18 bases between the two germline ends. Germline V CDR1 and CDR2: SGHTS, YDEGEE. Full variable domain (remainder filled in from reference TRBV5-8 and TRBJ1-2): EAGVTQSPTHLIKTRGQQATLRCSPISGHTSVYWYQQALGLGLQFLLWYDEGEERNRGNFPPRFSGRQFPNYSSELNVNALELEDSALYLCASSFETAARFNYGYTFGSGTRLTVV.

This clonotype was counted between two and nine times. The J gene is TRBJ2-2, the V gene TRBV30; D possibly matches TRBD1 or TRBD2 (5 bases each). In germline, CDR1 is GTSNPN, CDR2 SVGIG (reference sequence). Deletions cut 2 bases from V and 7 bases from J, with 8 bases between. The CDR3 sequence is 12 residues long. The CDR3 sequence is CAWSKRGGELFF. The CDR3 DNA reads TGTGCCTGGAGTAAGAGGGGCGGGGAGCTGTTTTTT.

This clonotype was observed at least ten times. The chain links TRBV18 to TRBJ2-7, with 7 nucleotides matching TRBD2. The CDR3 covers 13 residues. Germline assignment: CDR1 KGHSH and CDR2 LQKENI. V lost 5 bases to trimming and J lost 3 bases; unmatched junction nucleotides: 4. The CDR3: CASSYLADYEQYV. The DNA for the CDR3 is TGTGCCAGCTCATATCTAGCGGACTACGAGCAGTACGTC.

The CDR3 DNA reads TGTGCCAGCTCACCATCGCGGGGCATGAGGGAGCTGTTTTTT. Translation: CASSPSRGMRELFF. This chain connects TRBV18 to TRBJ2-2; D may be TRBD2 (6 bases). The CDR3 is made up of 14 amino acids. Trimming cost V 2 bases and J 9 bases, with 13 bases left between them. Looked up from germline, CDR1 is KGHSH and CDR2 is LQKENI.